Listed below are T cell receptor beta chains from one sample, sequenced in a study of T-cell reconstitution after alpha-beta-depleted transplantation in children. TCRdb redid the calling of the PCR reads with MiXCR, one entry per CDR3 protein. The table shows about 610,000 distinct CDR3 sequences, with about 11% occurring only once. Sample: PBMCs from the stem cell graft donor, taken from the stem cell graft. All receptors come from a human donor who donated a stem cell graft to a child with acute myeloid leukemia. Each CDR3 is given with its conserved first and last residue. D genes are given only for firm matches. The size field is filled for only some rows; it gives once, few, many or a size class.

d_gene: TRBD1; j_gene: TRBJ2-5; v_gene: TRBV12-3/TRBV12-4; len: 15; abundance: many; CDR3nt: TGTGCCAGCAGTTTCGGGGACAGGGAATCAGAGACCCAGTACTTC; CDR3aa: CASSFGDRESETQYF
d_gene: TRBD2; j_gene: TRBJ2-1; v_gene: TRBV11-2; len: 18; abundance: NA; CDR3nt: TGTGCCAGCACCCTTCGGATAGCGGGAGGATACTCCTACAATGAGCAGTTCTTC; CDR3aa: CASTLRIAGGYSYNEQFF
d_gene: NA; j_gene: TRBJ2-5; v_gene: TRBV4-3; len: 14; abundance: many; CDR3nt: TGCGCCAGCAGCCAAGATTTGGGTACACAGACCCAGTACTTC; CDR3aa: CASSQDLGTQTQYF
d_gene: NA; j_gene: TRBJ2-5; v_gene: TRBV3-1; len: 16; abundance: NA; CDR3nt: TGTGCCAGCAGCCAAGGTTCCGGGAGCCAACAAGAGACCCAGTACTTC; CDR3aa: CASSQGSGSQQETQYF
d_gene: TRBD2; j_gene: TRBJ2-5; v_gene: TRBV29-1; len: 16; abundance: NA; CDR3nt: TGCAGCGTTGCAGGGACTAGCGGGAGACGGCGAGAGACCCAGTACTTC; CDR3aa: CSVAGTSGRRRETQYF
d_gene: TRBD1; j_gene: TRBJ2-2; v_gene: TRBV24-1; len: 17; abundance: few; CDR3nt: TGTGCCACCAGTGAGACCCACCTCGGGACAGCAAACGGGGAGCTGTTTTTT; CDR3aa: CATSETHLGTANGELFF
d_gene: TRBD1; j_gene: TRBJ2-1; v_gene: TRBV27; len: 14; abundance: many; CDR3nt: TGTGCCAGCAGTCAAGGGACAGGGGGCAATGAGCAGTTCTTC; CDR3aa: CASSQGTGGNEQFF
d_gene: TRBD1; j_gene: TRBJ2-3; v_gene: TRBV20-1; len: 16; abundance: many; CDR3nt: TGCAGTGCTAGGGCCGGGACAGGGAGCCTCACAGATACGCAGTATTTT; CDR3aa: CSARAGTGSLTDTQYF
d_gene: NA; j_gene: TRBJ2-7; v_gene: TRBV5-1; len: 11; abundance: few; CDR3nt: TGCGCCAGCAGCTTGGATGGGGACAAGTACTTC; CDR3aa: CASSLDGDKYF
d_gene: TRBD1; j_gene: TRBJ1-4; v_gene: TRBV20-1; len: 15; abundance: NA; CDR3nt: TGCAGTGCTAGAGATACCCGGGACAGGGTCCAAAAACTGTTTTTT; CDR3aa: CSARDTRDRVQKLFF
d_gene: NA; j_gene: TRBJ1-5; v_gene: TRBV20-1; len: 15; abundance: NA; CDR3nt: TGCAGTGCGCAGGACGTCGCTTATAGCAATCAGCCCCAGCATTTT; CDR3aa: CSAQDVAYSNQPQHF
d_gene: TRBD1; j_gene: TRBJ2-1; v_gene: TRBV11-1; len: 15; abundance: NA; CDR3nt: TGTGCCAGCAGCACCGGACAGGGTGCCTACAATGAGCAGTTCTTC; CDR3aa: CASSTGQGAYNEQFF
d_gene: TRBD1; j_gene: TRBJ1-2; v_gene: TRBV20-1; len: 11; abundance: few; CDR3nt: TGCAGTGCTAGGGGGACAGATGGCTACACCTTC; CDR3aa: CSARGTDGYTF
d_gene: NA; j_gene: TRBJ2-1; v_gene: TRBV5-5; len: 12; abundance: NA; CDR3nt: TGTGCCAGCAGCTACAGTGACAATGAGCAGTTCTTC; CDR3aa: CASSYSDNEQFF
d_gene: TRBD2; j_gene: TRBJ2-5; v_gene: TRBV5-4; len: 15; abundance: NA; CDR3nt: TGTGCCAGCAGCTTGGGAGGGACTAAAGAAGAGACCCAGTACTTC; CDR3aa: CASSLGGTKEETQYF
d_gene: NA; j_gene: TRBJ2-3; v_gene: TRBV7-3; len: 15; abundance: few; CDR3nt: TGTGCCAGCGGACCGGGGGTCGGTCGCACAGATACGCAGTATTTT; CDR3aa: CASGPGVGRTDTQYF
d_gene: NA; j_gene: TRBJ2-5; v_gene: TRBV29-1; len: 13; abundance: few; CDR3nt: TGCAGCGTTGAAGGGGCGGGTCGGGAGACCCAGTACTTC; CDR3aa: CSVEGAGRETQYF
d_gene: TRBD2; j_gene: TRBJ2-2; v_gene: TRBV20-1; len: 14; abundance: many; CDR3nt: TGCAGTGCTATCGTAGCGGGAGCCACCGGGGAGCTGTTTTTT; CDR3aa: CSAIVAGATGELFF
d_gene: TRBD1; j_gene: TRBJ2-7; v_gene: TRBV15; len: 13; abundance: NA; CDR3nt: TGTGCCACCAGCAGAGGGGACAGGCCCGAGCAGTACTTC; CDR3aa: CATSRGDRPEQYF
d_gene: TRBD2; j_gene: TRBJ2-1; v_gene: TRBV7-2; len: 19; abundance: many; CDR3nt: TGTGCCAGCAGCCGAAGACAGGGCGGACTAGCGAGCCTGGGCAATGAGCAGTTCTTC; CDR3aa: CASSRRQGGLASLGNEQFF
d_gene: TRBD2; j_gene: TRBJ2-1; v_gene: TRBV28; len: 14; abundance: many; CDR3nt: TGTGCCAGCAGCCGCGGGAGTTCCTACAATGAGCAGTTCTTC; CDR3aa: CASSRGSSYNEQFF
d_gene: NA; j_gene: TRBJ2-1; v_gene: TRBV3-1; len: 13; abundance: few; CDR3nt: TGTGCCAGCAGCCAAGCTCCGGTCAATGAGCAGTTCTTC; CDR3aa: CASSQAPVNEQFF
d_gene: NA; j_gene: TRBJ2-7; v_gene: TRBV20-1; len: 18; abundance: NA; CDR3nt: TGCAGTGCTAGAGATCGTGGGGGCGGCGGGAGCCCGTTGTGGGAGCAGTACTTC; CDR3aa: CSARDRGGGGSPLWEQYF
d_gene: TRBD2; j_gene: TRBJ2-1; v_gene: TRBV3-1; len: 16; abundance: NA; CDR3nt: TGTGCCAGCAGCCAAGATGTTAGCGGGGGTTACAATGAGCAGTTCTTC; CDR3aa: CASSQDVSGGYNEQFF
d_gene: TRBD2; j_gene: TRBJ2-7; v_gene: TRBV12-3/TRBV12-4; len: 14; abundance: few; CDR3nt: TGTGCCAGCAAGCTGCTAGCGGGACTTGGGGAGCAGTACTTC; CDR3aa: CASKLLAGLGEQYF
d_gene: TRBD2; j_gene: TRBJ2-5; v_gene: TRBV20-1; len: 14; abundance: NA; CDR3nt: TGCAGTGCTCGAACTAGCGGGCAAGGAGAGACCCAGTACTTC; CDR3aa: CSARTSGQGETQYF
d_gene: TRBD2; j_gene: TRBJ2-1; v_gene: TRBV3-1; len: 20; abundance: NA; CDR3nt: TGTGCCAGCAGCCAAGGAGGCATTAGCGGGAGGCCTAGCTCCTACAATGAGCAGTTCTTC; CDR3aa: CASSQGGISGRPSSYNEQFF
d_gene: TRBD1; j_gene: TRBJ2-1; v_gene: TRBV10-3; len: 15; abundance: many; CDR3nt: TGTGCCATCAACGGTGGGACAGGCGTTTACAATGAGCAGTTCTTC; CDR3aa: CAINGGTGVYNEQFF
d_gene: TRBD1; j_gene: TRBJ1-1; v_gene: TRBV28; len: 12; abundance: NA; CDR3nt: TGTGCCAGCAGTCCCGGGACAGGGGGAGCTTTCTTT; CDR3aa: CASSPGTGGAFF
d_gene: NA; j_gene: TRBJ2-5; v_gene: TRBV29-1; len: 13; abundance: few; CDR3nt: TGCAGCGCCTTGGGAGGTCGGCAAGAGACCCAGTACTTC; CDR3aa: CSALGGRQETQYF
d_gene: NA; j_gene: TRBJ2-7; v_gene: TRBV4-3; len: 16; abundance: few; CDR3nt: TGCGCCAGCAGCCAAGGTTTGCAGGACCTCTCCTACGAGCAGTACTTC; CDR3aa: CASSQGLQDLSYEQYF
d_gene: NA; j_gene: TRBJ2-5; v_gene: TRBV5-1; len: 13; abundance: many; CDR3nt: TGCGCCAGCCGTCCGGGGGCCCAAGAGACCCAGTACTTC; CDR3aa: CASRPGAQETQYF
d_gene: NA; j_gene: TRBJ1-2; v_gene: TRBV29-1; len: 13; abundance: many; CDR3nt: TGCAGCGTTGAAGTTACAGGTAGTTCTGGCTACACCTTC; CDR3aa: CSVEVTGSSGYTF
d_gene: NA; j_gene: TRBJ1-3; v_gene: TRBV5-1; len: 15; abundance: NA; CDR3nt: TGCGCCAGCAGCTCCAACGATGCCTCTGGAAACACCATATATTTT; CDR3aa: CASSSNDASGNTIYF
d_gene: TRBD2; j_gene: TRBJ2-7; v_gene: TRBV27; len: 14; abundance: few; CDR3nt: TGTGCCAGCAGTTTAACCGTCTCGGGAGGTGAGCAGTACTTC; CDR3aa: CASSLTVSGGEQYF
d_gene: NA; j_gene: TRBJ2-1; v_gene: TRBV29-1; len: 14; abundance: NA; CDR3nt: TGCAGCGCCGCGAGTAGGGGCGGTTACAATGAGCAGTTCTTC; CDR3aa: CSAASRGGYNEQFF
d_gene: TRBD2; j_gene: TRBJ2-7; v_gene: TRBV20-1; len: 15; abundance: NA; CDR3nt: TGCAGTGCTCCATGGGGACTAGCGTCGGATAGGTATCAGTACTTC; CDR3aa: CSAPWGLASDRYQYF
d_gene: NA; j_gene: TRBJ1-5; v_gene: TRBV20-1; len: 14; abundance: few; CDR3nt: TGCAGTGCTAGGCCCCACCGGGGCAATCAGCCCCAGCATTTT; CDR3aa: CSARPHRGNQPQHF
d_gene: TRBD1; j_gene: TRBJ2-7; v_gene: TRBV3-1; len: 17; abundance: once; CDR3nt: TGTGCCACCAGCCAACTACGGACAGGTCCCCGATCCTACGAGCAGTACTTC; CDR3aa: CATSQLRTGPRSYEQYF
d_gene: NA; j_gene: TRBJ2-1; v_gene: TRBV29-1; len: 14; abundance: many; CDR3nt: TGCAGCGTCCCGGACAGGCTCCGGGGGAATGAGCAGTTCTTC; CDR3aa: CSVPDRLRGNEQFF
d_gene: TRBD1; j_gene: TRBJ1-5; v_gene: TRBV20-1; len: 14; abundance: few; CDR3nt: TGCAGTGTTTCAGGGGGCTATAGCAATCAGCCCCAGCATTTT; CDR3aa: CSVSGGYSNQPQHF
d_gene: TRBD1; j_gene: TRBJ2-1; v_gene: TRBV7-2; len: 15; abundance: many; CDR3nt: TGTGCCAGCAGCCCAACGGGACAGCTCTACAATGAGCAGTTCTTC; CDR3aa: CASSPTGQLYNEQFF